A single sample is the source of the 18 T cell receptor beta chains below, sequenced in a study of OX40 agonist ivuxolimab in advanced cancers. Assay used: immunoSEQ multiplex PCR; TCRdb lists only in-frame clones, some missing. The table shows tens of thousands of clones, with 92% occurring only once. Material: CD4+ or CD8+ T cells sorted from blood, obtained in a trial of the OX40 agonist ivuxolimab. These receptor sequences come from an adult with an advanced solid tumor such as melanoma, head and neck, liver or kidney cancer.

As concerns this clone: This sample also contains other DNA sequences that code for the same CDR3. The rearrangement links TRBV2 to TRBJ2-3, with D perhaps matching TRBD2 (5 bases). This CDR3 comprises 13 residues. The V end was cut by 6 bases, the J end by 1 base, with 8 bases between. In germline, CDR1 is SNHLY, CDR2 FYNNEI. The CDR3 DNA follows: TGTGCCAGCAGAAACGGGGGCACAGATACGCAGTATTTT. This gives the protein CASRNGGTDTQYF.

The rearrangement links TRBV28 to TRBJ1-2; D is unresolved. V gave up 10 bases and J gave up 0 bases, with 6 bases separating them. Germline-derived CDR1 and CDR2 are MDHEN and SYDVKM. CDR3 length: 11 amino acids. The CDR3 spells CATTSNYGYTF. Here the CDR3 DNA reads TGTGCCACCACCTCTAACTATGGCTACACCTTC.

This clone was counted only a few times. The chain is built from TRBV5-1 and TRBJ1-4, with D hard to call. Trimming pared 4 bases from V and 3 bases from J, leaving 7 bases between. The germline gives CDR1 SGHRS, CDR2 YFSETQ. The CDR3 runs to 13 residues. This chain's CDR3 is CASSTRANEKLFF. In DNA, the CDR3 is TGCGCCAGCAGCACTAGGGCTAATGAAAAACTGTTTTTT.

This clone appeared once. The V and J genes are TRBV29-1 and TRBJ2-5; 13 bases agree with TRBD2. V lost 8 bases and J lost 4; bases outside the gene matches: 7. CDR1 is SQVTM, CDR2 ANQGSEA, per germline. This CDR3 is built from 14 residues. The CDR3, as DNA: TGCAGCTCCCGAGGGACTAGCGGGACAGAGACCCAGTACTTC. Encoded protein: CSSRGTSGTETQYF.

This chain uses TRBV18 with TRBJ2-1; no firm D call. Germline CDR1 KGHSH, CDR2 LQKENI. This CDR3 is 13 amino acids long. V dropped 0 bases and J dropped 3 bases, with 3 bases sitting between them. CDR3 nucleotides: TGTGCCAGCTCACCACCCTACTACAATGAGCAGTTCTTC. Translation: CASSPPYYNEQFF.

V and J are TRBV19 and TRBJ2-5; 11 bases align to TRBD1. Germline values: CDR1 LNHDA, CDR2 SQIVND (reference sequence). The CDR3 covers 15 residues. J lost 1 base, V lost 4 bases, and 2 bases had no gene match. The CDR3 is CASSTGQGGQETQYF. For the CDR3, the DNA is TGTGCCAGTAGTACGGGACAGGGGGGCCAAGAGACCCAGTACTTC. The whole variable domain, filled in from reference TRBV19 and TRBJ2-5, reads DGGITQSPKYLFRKEGQNVTLSCEQNLNHDAMYWYRQDPGQGLRLIYYSQIVNDFQKGDIAEGYSVSREKKESFPLTVTSAQKNPTAFYLCASSTGQGGQETQYFGPGTRLLVL.

The V call is TRBV7-9, the J call TRBJ2-7; perhaps TRBD1 as D (6 bases). Trimming pared 4 bases from V and 5 bases from J, leaving 12 bases between. CDR1 is SEHNR, CDR2 FQNEAQ, per germline (reference sequence). CDR3 length: 13 amino acids. CDR3 sequence (DNA): TGTGCCAGCAGCTCCGGGACATCCCACGAGCAGTACTTC. It yields the protein CASSSGTSHEQYF.

The CDR3 sequence: CASSFQGSYEQYF. Written as DNA, the CDR3 is TGTGCCAGCAGCTTTCAGGGCTCCTACGAGCAGTACTTC. The chain carries TRBV7-9 and TRBJ2-7, with D perhaps TRBD1 (5 bases). This CDR3 has 13 amino acids. The germline V and J ends were trimmed by 3 bases and 0 bases, with 6 bases remaining between them. Germline V CDR1 and CDR2: SEHNR, FQNEAQ (reference sequence).

The chain has TRBV21-1 and TRBJ2-1; the table calls TRBD2, which could not be checked here. TRBV21-1 is termed a pseudogene. CDR3 length: 13 residues. As DNA, the CDR3 is TGTGCCAGCAGCAAATTTCCGAGTGATGAGCAGTTCTTC. Protein sequence: CASSKFPSDEQFF.

J is TRBJ1-3 and V is TRBV30; no firm D call. Deletions cut 2 bases from V and 2 bases from J, with 7 bases between. Germline V CDR1 and CDR2: GTSNPN, SVGIG (reference sequence). The CDR3 is 13 amino acids. CDR3 in amino acids: CAWSSGPGNTIYF. As DNA, the CDR3 is TGTGCCTGGAGTTCTGGTCCTGGAAACACCATATATTTT.

The chain carries TRBV28 and TRBJ1-2, with D unclear. Trimming took 6 bases from V and 4 from J, leaving 15 bases between them. The length of the CDR3 is 14 residues. The germline CDR1 and CDR2 sequences are MDHEN and SYDVKM. The DNA for the CDR3 is TGTGCCAGCAGCTCTCCGGGGTCCGCCTATGGCTACACCTTC. Protein product: CASSSPGSAYGYTF.

The rearrangement uses TRBV7-2 and TRBJ2-2; 13 bases are a match to TRBD2. Germline V gene lookup returns CDR1 SGHTA and CDR2 FQGNSA. J gave up 9 bases and V 5 bases, and 6 bases lay outside the gene matches. CDR3 length equals 15 residues. The CDR3 region has the DNA TGTGCCAGCAGCACCCAGGGGACTAGCGGGAGGGAGCTGTTTTTT. Its protein is CASSTQGTSGRELFF.

This sequence joins TRBV6-5 and TRBJ2-5; 10 bases are shared with TRBD1. Per the germline V gene, CDR1 is MNHEY and CDR2 is SVGAGI. V shed 2 bases, J shed 5 bases, and the junction held 5 bases outside the gene matches. The CDR3 covers 15 residues. The CDR3 region has the DNA TGTGCCAGCAGTTACCCGGGACAGGGGTGGGAGACCCAGTACTTC. Translating it yields CASSYPGQGWETQYF.

The rearrangement joins TRBV7-2 to TRBJ1-2; maybe TRBD1 (6 bases). The CDR3 length is 15 residues. V was pared by 5 bases and J by 7 bases, with 20 bases between. Germline V gene data show CDR1 as SGHTA and CDR2 as FQGNSA. The CDR3 loop is CASSLSAGAKIGYTF. The CDR3 bases are TGTGCCAGCAGCCTATCCGCGGGGGCGAAAATTGGCTACACCTTC. Variable domain in full (rest from reference TRBV7-2 and TRBJ1-2): GAGVSQSPSNKVTEKGKDVELRCDPISGHTALYWYRQSLGQGLEFLIYFQGNSAPDKSGLPSDRFSAERTGGSVSTLTIQRTQQEDSAVYLCASSLSAGAKIGYTFGSGTRLTVV.

The chain couples TRBV4-2 to TRBJ2-5; D gene ambiguous. This CDR3 is built from 17 residues. V was shortened by 0 bases and J by 1 base, with 15 bases between the two germline ends. Germline CDR1 and CDR2: LGHNA and YNFKEQ. The CDR3, as DNA: TGTGCCAGCAGCCAAGATCGTGGCGGCCAAACCCAAGAGACCCAGTACTTC. As protein: CASSQDRGGQTQETQYF.

The chain employs TRBV28 and TRBJ2-7; 7 bases line up with TRBD2. CDR1 and CDR2 from the germline V gene are MDHEN and SYDVKM. CDR3 length equals 12 residues. V shed 5 bases, J shed 6 bases, and the junction held 4 bases outside the gene matches. CDR3 in amino acids: CASSRSGPEQYF. The CDR3 nucleotides read TGTGCCAGCAGTCGTAGCGGGCCCGAGCAGTACTTC.

The rearrangement links TRBV10-3 to TRBJ2-7; 8 bases fit TRBD2. Germline CDR1 and CDR2: ENHRY and SYGVKD. The CDR3 length is 15 residues. Germline trimming cut 6 bases from V and 1 base from J; bases unmatched to any gene: 8. CDR3 residues: CAISPGGRGSYEQYF. The CDR3, as DNA: TGTGCCATCAGCCCGGGGGGGAGAGGGTCCTACGAGCAGTACTTC.

This clone was seen a single time. This chain uses TRBV6-5 with TRBJ2-2; tentatively, D is TRBD1 or TRBD2 (5 bases each). Germline lookup yields CDR1 MNHEY and CDR2 SVGAGI. V gave up 6 bases and J gave up 4 bases, with 15 bases separating them. CDR3 size: 15 residues. CDR3 loop: CASSGTTRGTGELFF. The CDR3 nucleotides read TGTGCCAGCAGCGGGACGACCCGTGGCACCGGGGAGCTGTTTTTT.